Following are 20 T cell receptor beta chains from one sample sequenced in a study of blood T cell repertoires in COVID-19 (dated by TCRdb to 2020 to 2021). Library method: the immunoSEQ multiplex PCR assay. As stored in TCRdb, this immuneACCESS dataset retains in-frame rearrangements with V and J assigned. A fraction of the clones does not appear; measured against another copy, unresolved V genes explain less than half of the discrepancy, and the remainder lacks a known reason. The sample data list some 150,000 clones, and around 81% of these were observed just once. The leading ten clones occupy around 13% of the sample. The sample comprised peripheral blood. These TCRs come from a man aged 60-69 years with active or convalescent COVID-19.

The chain uses TRBV28 and TRBJ2-1; tentative D call: TRBD2 (5 bases). Trimming removed 1 base at V and 4 bases at J, with 11 bases between. The CDR3 totals 15 residues. Germline CDR1 is MDHEN and CDR2 is SYDVKM. CDR3 sequence: CASSLYGDGYNEQFF. In DNA, the CDR3 is TGTGCCAGCAGTTTATACGGGGATGGATACAATGAGCAGTTCTTC.

The V call is TRBV5-1, the J call TRBJ2-7; 7 nucleotides align to TRBD2. The CDR3 is 16 amino acids. The V segment lost 0 bases and the J segment 0 bases; nucleotides outside the gene matches: 6. Germline values: CDR1 SGHRS, CDR2 YFSETQ. Here the CDR3 reads CASSLEAGTSSYEQYF. The CDR3 bases are TGCGCCAGCAGCTTGGAAGCGGGAACGAGCTCCTACGAGCAGTACTTC.

The chain couples TRBV2 to TRBJ1-3; D may be TRBD1 (6 bases). V was pared by 4 bases and J by 2 bases, with 9 bases between. The germline gives CDR1 SNHLY, CDR2 FYNNEI. CDR3 size: 14 residues. CDR3 in amino acids: CASSGGGPGNTIYF. The CDR3 DNA follows: TGTGCCAGCAGTGGAGGGGGACCTGGAAACACCATATATTTT. The whole variable domain, filled in from reference TRBV2 and TRBJ1-3, reads EPEVTQTPSHQVTQMGQEVILRCVPISNHLYFYWYRQILGQKVEFLVSFYNNEISEKSEIFDDQFSVERPDGSNFTLKIRSTKLEDSAMYFCASSGGGPGNTIYFGEGSWLTVV.

The V and J genes are TRBV5-1 and TRBJ1-1; maybe TRBD1 (5 bases). This CDR3 spans 14 amino acids. V lost 0 bases and J 4 bases, leaving 10 bases between the germline ends. Germline V CDR1 and CDR2: SGHRS, YFSETQ. The chain's CDR3 is CASSLADSRTEAFF. CDR3 DNA: TGCGCCAGCAGCTTGGCCGACAGTCGCACTGAAGCTTTCTTT.

This sequence joins TRBV3-1 (or the pseudogene TRBV3-2) and TRBJ2-3, with 10 bases matching TRBD2. The germline V gene encodes CDR1 LGHDT and CDR2 YNNKEL (reference sequence). The CDR3 runs to 14 residues. Trimming removed 8 bases from V and 5 bases from J; junction bases left unmatched: 7. The CDR3 region is CASGSGRAEDTQYF. The CDR3, as DNA: TGTGCCAGCGGAAGCGGGAGGGCGGAAGATACGCAGTATTTT.

The J gene is TRBJ1-2, the V gene TRBV5-1, with 10 nucleotides matching TRBD1. Germline-derived CDR1 and CDR2 are SGHRS and YFSETQ. Trimming cost V 0 bases and J 6 bases; bases outside gene matches: 5. The CDR3 totals 15 residues. CDR3 region: CASSLAGQGIDGYTF. DNA of the CDR3: TGCGCCAGCAGCTTGGCGGGACAGGGGATAGATGGCTACACCTTC. The variable domain in full, with the rest retrieved from reference TRBV5-1 and TRBJ1-2, is KAGVTQTPRYLIKTRGQQVTLSCSPISGHRSVSWYQQTPGQGLQFLFEYFSETQRNKGNFPGRFSGRQFSNSRSEMNVSTLELGDSALYLCASSLAGQGIDGYTFGSGTRLTVV.

The chain combines TRBV7-2 with TRBJ2-1; tentative D call: TRBD2 (6 bases). Looked up from germline, CDR1 is SGHTA and CDR2 is FQGNSA. The length of the CDR3 is 14 residues. Trimming took off 6 bases at V and 5 bases at J, with 14 bases between the two ends. CDR3 in amino acids: CASRKEGLNNEQFF. In nucleotides, the CDR3 is TGTGCCAGCAGGAAAGAGGGACTGAACAATGAGCAGTTCTTC.

The gene calls are TRBV11-2 and TRBJ2-1, with D uncertain. Between the trimmed V and J ends, which lost 0 bases and 8 bases, there was a span of 11 bases. CDR3 length: 14 residues. CDR1 SGHAT and CDR2 FQNNGV come from the germline V gene. DNA for the CDR3: TGTGCCAGCAGCTTAGATCGTAATAGCCATGAGCAGTTCTTC. This translates into CASSLDRNSHEQFF.

The rearrangement uses TRBV5-6 and TRBJ2-3; the D gene is possibly TRBD2 (6 bases). In germline, CDR1 is SGHDT, CDR2 YYEEEE. The CDR3 is made up of 15 amino acids. Trimming took 3 bases from V and 2 from J, leaving 13 bases between them. The CDR3 coding sequence is TGTGCCAGCAGCTGGGGGGTATCTGACACAGATACGCAGTATTTT. This translates into CASSWGVSDTDTQYF.

This clone was seen a handful of times. The chain combines TRBV24-1 with TRBJ2-7; tentative D call: TRBD2 (5 bases). The CDR3 is made up of 14 amino acids. Germline V gene sequence: CDR1 KGHDR, CDR2 SFDVKD. Trimming cost V 3 bases and J 2 bases, with 10 bases left between them. Here the CDR3 reads CATSDAGTAYEQYF. The CDR3 DNA sequence: TGTGCCACCAGTGATGCGGGCACCGCCTACGAGCAGTACTTC.

This clone was recorded once. The CDR3: CSGYRGNEQFF. The DNA for the CDR3 is TGCAGCGGTTACAGGGGAAATGAGCAGTTCTTC. The rearrangement uses TRBV29-1 and TRBJ2-1, with TRBD1 identical over 7 bases. CDR3 size: 11 residues. V shed 7 bases and J 7 bases; nucleotides not matched to a gene: 4. Germline CDR1 and CDR2: SQVTM and ANQGSEA.

This clone was seen repeatedly, ten times or more. The rearrangement uses TRBV12-3 or TRBV12-4 and TRBJ1-1; no reliable D call. Between the trimmed V and J ends, which lost 2 bases and 7 bases, there was a span of 5 bases. The CDR3 sequence is 11 residues long. The CDR3 bases are TGTGCCAGCAGTTTATCAGGTGAAGCTTTCTTT. Protein product: CASSLSGEAFF.

This clone has more than one count but fewer than ten. J is TRBJ1-1 and V is TRBV6-5; 9 bases fit TRBD1. Trimming at V came to 2 bases and at J to 1 base, leaving 5 bases not matched to a gene. The CDR3 has 16 amino acids. The V gene's germline CDR1 is MNHEY and CDR2 SVGAGI. The chain's CDR3 is CASSYPRTGENTEAFF. The CDR3 DNA sequence: TGTGCCAGCAGTTACCCACGGACAGGGGAGAACACTGAAGCTTTCTTT.

This chain joins TRBV30 and TRBJ1-1; D not certain. Germline V gives CDR1 GTSNPN, CDR2 SVGIG (reference sequence). The CDR3 totals 14 residues. Between the trimmed V and J ends, which lost 0 bases and 0 bases, there was a span of 8 bases. CDR3 sequence: CAWSVLRLNTEAFF. CDR3 in DNA: TGTGCCTGGAGTGTACTACGGTTGAACACTGAAGCTTTCTTT.

J is TRBJ2-1 and V is TRBV7-9; no clear D gene. CDR1 is SEHNR, CDR2 FQNEAQ, per germline (reference sequence). This CDR3 is 17 amino acids long. The V end lost 5 bases, the J end lost 0 bases, and 17 bases lay between the germline ends. The CDR3 DNA reads as TGTGCCAGCAGCCGACGAGGTGGCGGCAGCTCCTACAATGAGCAGTTCTTC. Amino acids: CASSRRGGGSSYNEQFF.

V and J are TRBV10-3 and TRBJ2-1; D is possibly TRBD1 (7 bases). This CDR3 has 14 amino acids. Germline V gives CDR1 ENHRY, CDR2 SYGVKD. V was trimmed by 8 bases and J by 1 base, leaving 12 bases between them. The CDR3 coding sequence is TGTGCCATCCAGGGGGGAAGGTCCTACAATGAGCAGTTCTTC. Residues: CAIQGGRSYNEQFF.

In this sample, this clone turned up a few times. V usage is TRBV12-2 and J usage is TRBJ2-1; the table's TRBD2 call for D was not verified on the DNA. TRBV12-2 is tagged as a pseudogene. The CDR3 is 16 amino acids. DNA of the CDR3: TGTGCAAGTCGCCCTCGGTTGCGGGAGGGCCACAATGAGCAGTTCTTC. Translation gives CASRPRLREGHNEQFF.

The chain joins TRBV28 to TRBJ2-3; D may be TRBD2 (6 bases). V was pared by 6 bases and J by 0 bases, with 13 bases between. The germline V gene encodes CDR1 MDHEN and CDR2 SYDVKM. The CDR3 runs to 15 residues. The CDR3 coding sequence is TGTGCCAGCAGAAGTTGGGGGGAAAGCACAGATACGCAGTATTTT. As protein: CASRSWGESTDTQYF.

The chain combines TRBV3-1 (or the pseudogene TRBV3-2) with TRBJ2-5; TRBD2 agrees at 10 bases. Germline lookup yields CDR1 LGHDT and CDR2 YNNKEL (reference sequence). The trim removed 3 bases at V and 4 bases at J, leaving 8 bases unmatched. The CDR3 extends over 16 amino acids. CDR3 coding DNA: TGTGCCAGCAGCCACTCTAGCGGGGGAGGGAGAGAGACCCAGTACTTC. This translates into CASSHSSGGGRETQYF.

The V call is TRBV13, the J call TRBJ1-2; D unresolved. The CDR3 contains 13 residues. In germline, CDR1 is PRHDT, CDR2 FYEKMQ (reference sequence). The V and J ends lost 2 bases and 3 bases respectively, with 7 bases between them. CDR3 protein: CASSLSRDYGYTF. The CDR3 nucleotides are TGTGCCAGCAGCTTATCGCGCGACTATGGCTACACCTTC.